This TCR beta chain was recovered during a study of OX40 agonist ivuxolimab in advanced cancers. Study-level background: Partial responses occurred in three patients (one hepatocellular carcinoma, two cutaneous melanoma).

Sequenced by immunoSEQ multiplex PCR; TCRdb stores in-frame clones only, minus some. The repertoire has some 80,000 clones, around nine tenths of them found once; the top ten carry around 5.1%. Worth noting for this clone: Its antigen is still unknown.

Germline V gene lookup returns CDR1 MDHEN and CDR2 SYDVKM. Between the trimmed V and J ends, which lost 6 bases and 2 bases, there was a span of 20 bases. The CDR3 contains 18 residues. Findings and limits, study-wide: Expanded clones were, on average, more numerous in CD8+ T cells than in CD4+.

Autoimmune disease history or systemic immunosuppression was exclusionary. Sequenced here: CD4+ or CD8+ T cells sorted from blood, sampled in a trial of the OX40 agonist ivuxolimab. This TCR was recovered from an adult with an advanced solid tumor such as melanoma, head and neck, liver or kidney cancer. The J gene is TRBJ2-6, the V gene TRBV28; D may match TRBD1 or TRBD2 (5 bases each). This CDR3 reads CASSRPEGILPGANVLTF. The CDR3 DNA sequence: TGTGCCAGCAGCCGCCCAGAGGGGATCCTACCTGGGGCCAACGTCCTGACTTTC.